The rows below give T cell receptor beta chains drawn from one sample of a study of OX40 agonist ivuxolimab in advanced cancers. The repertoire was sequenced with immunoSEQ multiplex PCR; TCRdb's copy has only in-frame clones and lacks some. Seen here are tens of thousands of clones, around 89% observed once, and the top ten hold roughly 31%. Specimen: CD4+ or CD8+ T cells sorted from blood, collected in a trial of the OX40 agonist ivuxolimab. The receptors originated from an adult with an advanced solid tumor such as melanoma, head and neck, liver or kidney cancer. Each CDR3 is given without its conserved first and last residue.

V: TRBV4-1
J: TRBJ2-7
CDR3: ASSLGGPYEQY

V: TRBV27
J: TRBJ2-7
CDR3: ASSLGTGPYEQY

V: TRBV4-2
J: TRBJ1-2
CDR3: ASSQGVGPGYT

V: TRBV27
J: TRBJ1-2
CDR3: ASSLTGLSNYGYT

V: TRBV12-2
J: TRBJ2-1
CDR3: ASRSAGRNEQF

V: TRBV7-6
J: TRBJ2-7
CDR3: ASSLELLGGSGEQY

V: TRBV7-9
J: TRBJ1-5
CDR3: ASSTGEFSNQPQH

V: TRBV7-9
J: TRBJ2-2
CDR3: ASSARTNTGELF

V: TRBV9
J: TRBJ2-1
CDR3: ASSVSGTATLGNEQF

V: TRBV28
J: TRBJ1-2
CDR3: ASSFSSVTGGDGYT

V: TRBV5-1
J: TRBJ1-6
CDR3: ASSSDRGYSPLH

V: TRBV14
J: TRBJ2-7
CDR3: ASSQGTGAGYEQY

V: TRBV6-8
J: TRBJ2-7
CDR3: AVGAHEQY

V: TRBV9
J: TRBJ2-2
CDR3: ASSLGQPNTGELF

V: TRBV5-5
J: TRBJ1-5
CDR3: ASSIGQGADQPQH

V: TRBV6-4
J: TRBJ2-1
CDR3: ASSDSWFGSSYNEQF

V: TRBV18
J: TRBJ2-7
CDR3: ASSPAAEQY

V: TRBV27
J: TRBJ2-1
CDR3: ASSSNVPNEQF

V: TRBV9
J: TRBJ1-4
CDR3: ASSVDGTVDEKLF

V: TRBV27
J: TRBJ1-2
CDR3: ASREIGQASFGYT

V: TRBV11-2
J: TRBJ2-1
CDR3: ASSLEFGSKNEQF

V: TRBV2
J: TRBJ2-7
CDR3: ASSRDTSYEQY

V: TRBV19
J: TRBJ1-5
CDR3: ASSAGNQPQH

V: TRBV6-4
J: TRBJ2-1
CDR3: ASSPGQTYNEQF

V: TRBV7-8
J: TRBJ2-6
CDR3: ASSPTQGFGGANVLT

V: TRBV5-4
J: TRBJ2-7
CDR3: ASSLLGTSGSYEQY

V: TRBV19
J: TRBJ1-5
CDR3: ASSMDRGDQPQH

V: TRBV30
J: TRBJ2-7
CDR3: AWSVLSRPTYEQY

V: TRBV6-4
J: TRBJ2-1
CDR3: ASSASGGSSYNEQF

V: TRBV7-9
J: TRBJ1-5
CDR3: ASSLKDGDQPQH

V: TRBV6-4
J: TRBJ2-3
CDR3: ASSEIGGGKDTQY

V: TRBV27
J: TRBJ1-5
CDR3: ASSLDRTSNQPQH

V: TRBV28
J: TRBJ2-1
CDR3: ASSRDSNEQF

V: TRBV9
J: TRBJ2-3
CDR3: ASRANLGTGPDTQY

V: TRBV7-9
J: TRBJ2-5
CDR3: ASSFSSGGADGETQY

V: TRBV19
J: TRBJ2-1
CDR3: ATKEGLNEQF

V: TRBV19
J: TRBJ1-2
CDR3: ASSILHGTGLNYGYT